These 12 T cell receptor beta chains originate from one sample sequenced in a study of shared clonotypes between healthy human individuals. TCRdb keeps only in-frame clones here, not all; method: immunoSEQ multiplex PCR. The table includes 95,000 to 120,000 clones, about 62% detected once. The sample taken for sequencing was memory CD8+ T cells sorted from blood. Regarding subset: CD45RO+ cells pooled with CCR7-negative TemRA cells. All receptors derive from a woman aged 25 to 39 in good health.

This chain joins TRBV11-2 and TRBJ2-7, with D possibly being TRBD2 (6 bases). This CDR3 spans 13 amino acids. Per the germline V gene, CDR1 is SGHAT and CDR2 is FQNNGV. Deletions cut 4 bases from V and 3 bases from J, with 10 bases between. This CDR3 reads CASSSGLLYEQYF. The CDR3 DNA sequence: TGTGCCAGCAGCTCGGGACTCCTCTACGAGCAGTACTTC.

The chain has TRBV27 and TRBJ2-7; 13 nucleotides agree with TRBD2. Trimming at V came to 5 bases and at J to 0 bases, leaving 4 bases not matched to a gene. The CDR3 has 16 amino acids. The germline V gene encodes CDR1 MNHEY and CDR2 SMNVEV (reference sequence). The CDR3, as DNA: TGTGCCAGCAGTCGACTAGCGGGAGGCCTCTCCTACGAGCAGTACTTC. This encodes CASSRLAGGLSYEQYF.

There are many counts of this clone. The genes are TRBV19 and TRBJ1-3; tentative D call: TRBD1 (6 bases). This CDR3 contains 19 residues. The V end lost 6 bases, the J end lost 1 base, and 25 bases lay between the germline ends. Per the germline V gene, CDR1 is LNHDA and CDR2 is SQIVND (reference sequence). The CDR3 DNA is TGTGCCAGTAGCCTTTACCGGGACACTCGGCTGTTGTCTGGAAACACCATATATTTT. Amino acid sequence: CASSLYRDTRLLSGNTIYF.

This chain joins TRBV6-4 and TRBJ1-5, with no clear D. Germline-derived CDR1 and CDR2 are MRHNA and SNTAGT. Trimming removed 3 bases from V and 5 bases from J, with 11 bases in between. CDR3 length: 14 residues. The CDR3: CASSESDGHQPQHF. In nucleotides, the CDR3 is TGTGCCAGCAGTGAATCGGACGGCCATCAGCCCCAGCATTTT.

The DNA for the CDR3 is TGTGCCAGTAGTATAATAAGGGGGGAACCTGAAGCTTTCTTT. Its protein product is CASSIIRGEPEAFF. The rearrangement uses TRBV19 and TRBJ1-1; maybe TRBD1 (6 bases). V dropped 2 bases and J dropped 6 bases, with 13 bases sitting between them. The CDR3 length is 14 residues. Per germline, CDR1 LNHDA and CDR2 SQIVND (reference sequence).

The chain links TRBV7-6 to TRBJ2-7; D is possibly TRBD2 (6 bases). Germline lookup yields CDR1 SGHVS and CDR2 FNYEAQ. The CDR3 totals 15 residues. Trimming took off 0 bases at V and 3 bases at J, with 12 bases between the two ends. The CDR3 DNA reads TGTGCCAGCAGCTTAGCCGGTGGAGGGAACTACGAGCAGTACTTC. Its translation: CASSLAGGGNYEQYF.

The gene calls are TRBV2 and TRBJ1-3, with a weak D call TRBD1 (5 bases). The germline V and J ends were trimmed by 7 bases and 0 bases, with 16 bases remaining between them. Germline V CDR1 and CDR2: SNHLY, FYNNEI. The CDR3 contains 16 residues. CDR3 DNA: TGTGCCAGCAACTATTATCGACAGTTCTCTGGAAACACCATATATTTT. Translating gives CASNYYRQFSGNTIYF.

This clone has just one count. The chain is built from TRBV29-1 and TRBJ2-1; 7 positions agree with TRBD2. The CDR3 is 11 amino acids. J was trimmed by 6 bases and V by 4 bases; bases with no gene match: 0. CDR1 and CDR2 from the germline V gene are SQVTM and ANQGSEA. The CDR3 nucleotides read TGCAGCGTTGCGGGGGGCAATGAGCAGTTCTTC. Protein sequence: CSVAGGNEQFF.

This rearrangement joins TRBV18 to TRBJ2-6; D may correspond to TRBD1 or TRBD2 (5 bases each). The CDR3 loop spans 22 amino acids. Per the germline V gene, CDR1 is KGHSH and CDR2 is LQKENI. Trimming shortened V by 0 bases and J by 0 bases, and 24 bases separated the two germline ends. The CDR3 loop is CASSPPGTPPRRCVSGANVLTF. The CDR3 coding sequence is TGTGCCAGCTCACCACCTGGGACCCCCCCTCGTAGATGTGTCTCTGGGGCCAACGTCCTGACTTTC.

Only a few counts were recorded for this clone. At one of its ends the junction is not consistent with the germline gene, which may arise from a read error. The chain links TRBV10-3 to TRBJ2-1, with a tentative D call TRBD2 (6 bases). From germline, CDR1 is ENHRY and CDR2 SYGVKD. The CDR3 totals 13 residues. The CDR3 sequence is CAIQDQIGLPIIF. The CDR3, as DNA: TGTGCCATCCAGGACCAGATCGGACTACCCATAATCTTC.

DNA of the CDR3: TGTGCCAGCAGCCCAACTAGCGCAGGTGACAATGAGCAGTTCTTC. Translated: CASSPTSAGDNEQFF. The V call is TRBV7-3, the J call TRBJ2-1; 7 bases match TRBD2. Germline V gene data show CDR1 as SGHTA and CDR2 as FQGTGA. The CDR3 consists of 15 residues. The junction had 9 bases not matched to a gene; V was cut back by 5 bases and J by 5 bases.

This clone was recorded a few times. This chain joins TRBV10-3 and TRBJ2-7; D not resolved. V dropped 3 bases and J dropped 4 bases, with 4 bases sitting between them. CDR3 length equals 11 residues. Germline CDR1 and CDR2: ENHRY and SYGVKD. The CDR3 region is CAISDGYEQYF. CDR3 sequence (DNA): TGTGCCATCAGTGACGGGTACGAGCAGTACTTC.